The clone carrying this T cell receptor beta chain came up a few times. What it binds is unknown. The junction and the germline gene differ at one end; a read error may be behind it. The data stem from a study of T cells in Graves' hyperthyroidism and ophthalmopathy. TCR beta CDR3 regions were amplified from RNA. First-round RT-PCR with HTBI primers amplified the TCR CDR3 region. TCRdb re-called the multiplex PCR reads through MiXCR, storing one row per CDR3 protein. This table has over 200,000 distinct CDR3 sequences, less than 15% appearing once. It was uncontrolled infection, other autoimmune disease, pregnancy or lactation that excluded patients. Every diagnosis used clinical symptoms, serum thyroxine and TRAb, thyroid ultrasound and orbital computed tomography. Study findings and constraints: Most thyroid clonotypes with frequency above 0.001 were detected in blood. Ophthalmopathy was separated from stable hyperthyroidism by a 13 V-J model.

Germline CDR1 reads LNHDA; CDR2 reads SQIVND (reference sequence). The CDR3 covers 15 residues. This chain joins TRBV19 and TRBJ1-5, with no clear D. The receptor was derived from a woman aged 40 to 50 with Graves' hyperthyroidism that later progressed to Graves' ophthalmopathy. The sequencing input was blood. The CDR3: CARSITAGSNQPQHF. The CDR3 DNA is TGTGCCAGAAGTATAACGGCGGGGAGCAATCAGCCCCAGCATTTT.